A selection of T cell receptor beta chains follows, all from one sample in a study of technical replicates of blood from four donors. Method: immunoSEQ multiplex PCR; TCRdb's copy keeps in-frame clones and lacks some. The sample carries approximately 70,000 clones, about 90% recorded once. The source material was T cells isolated from PBMCs. Source of these receptors: a human donor in good health. Both conserved end residues are part of each CDR3. A D gene is named only where the DNA matches it firmly. The size of a clone is reported for some rows only, either as once, few or many, or as a class for expanded clones.

size: .; J: TRBJ2-3; D: TRBD1; V: TRBV28; CDR3: CASSWGQRVFTDTQYF; DNA: TGTGCCAGCAGTTGGGGACAGAGAGTTTTCACAGATACGCAGTATTTT
size: .; J: TRBJ1-1; D: TRBD1; V: TRBV6-6; CDR3: CASSYSSGTDYEAFF; DNA: TGTGCCAGCAGTTACTCTTCCGGGACAGATTATGAAGCTTTCTTT
size: .; J: TRBJ2-7; D: .; V: TRBV27; CDR3: CASSLSSTYEQYF; DNA: TGTGCCAGCAGTTTATCCAGTACCTACGAGCAGTACTTC
size: .; J: TRBJ2-5; D: TRBD2; V: TRBV9; CDR3: CASSVRGDRLETQYF; DNA: TGTGCCAGCAGCGTGCGGGGGGATAGGTTAGAGACCCAGTACTTC
size: .; J: TRBJ1-1; D: .; V: TRBV7-9; CDR3: CASISPGQRNTEAFF; DNA: TGTGCCAGCATCTCTCCGGGACAAAGGAACACTGAAGCTTTCTTT
size: .; J: TRBJ1-4; D: .; V: TRBV7-9; CDR3: CASSLALGKLFF; DNA: TGTGCCAGCAGCTTAGCGCTCGGAAAACTGTTTTTT
size: once; J: TRBJ1-2; D: TRBD1; V: TRBV29-1; CDR3: CSVDQGEGYGYTF; DNA: TGCAGCGTTGACCAGGGGGAAGGCTATGGCTACACCTTC
size: once; J: TRBJ2-7; D: .; V: TRBV9; CDR3: CASSVEEAWGEQYF; DNA: TGTGCCAGCAGCGTGGAGGAGGCCTGGGGCGAGCAGTACTTC
size: once; J: TRBJ2-3; D: TRBD1; V: TRBV28; CDR3: CASSSAQGGQGGVREITDTQYF; DNA: TGTGCCAGCAGTTCGGCCCAAGGGGGACAGGGGGGGGTGCGGGAGATAACAGATACGCAGTATTTT
size: .; J: TRBJ1-5; D: TRBD1; V: TRBV2; CDR3: CASTLWTGVFQPQHF; DNA: TGTGCCAGCACCTTATGGACAGGGGTATTTCAGCCCCAGCATTTT
size: .; J: TRBJ2-5; D: TRBD1; V: TRBV7-9; CDR3: CASTGGSETQYF; DNA: TGTGCCTCCACAGGGGGATCGGAGACCCAGTACTTC
size: .; J: TRBJ2-7; D: TRBD1; V: TRBV7-8; CDR3: CASSLPDRVVYEQYF; DNA: TGTGCCAGCAGCTTGCCTGACAGGGTGGTCTACGAGCAGTACTTC
size: .; J: TRBJ2-7; D: TRBD1; V: TRBV5-6; CDR3: CASSIAETGGYEQYF; DNA: TGTGCCAGCAGCATAGCCGAGACAGGGGGCTACGAGCAGTACTTC
size: once; J: TRBJ2-7; D: TRBD1; V: TRBV7-8; CDR3: CASSEARDRVDEQYF; DNA: TGTGCCAGCAGCGAAGCCCGGGACAGGGTTGACGAGCAGTACTTC
size: once; J: TRBJ2-7; D: TRBD1; V: TRBV10-3; CDR3: CATQRTGTGAYEQYF; DNA: TGTGCCACCCAACGAACCGGGACAGGGGCCTACGAGCAGTACTTC
size: .; J: TRBJ2-7; D: TRBD2; V: TRBV7-3; CDR3: CASSKGLAEAYEQYF; DNA: TGTGCCAGCAGCAAAGGACTAGCGGAGGCCTACGAGCAGTACTTC
size: .; J: TRBJ2-1; D: .; V: TRBV18; CDR3: CASSPLQGNEQFF; DNA: TGTGCCAGCTCACCGCTACAGGGAAATGAGCAGTTCTTC
size: .; J: TRBJ2-3; D: TRBD2; V: TRBV7-3; CDR3: CASSTKTSGRATDTQYF; DNA: TGTGCCAGCAGCACCAAGACTAGCGGGAGGGCGACAGATACGCAGTATTTT
size: .; J: TRBJ2-3; D: TRBD2; V: TRBV11-2; CDR3: CASSLVFASGVRTDTQYF; DNA: TGTGCCAGCAGCTTAGTATTTGCTAGCGGAGTCCGCACAGATACGCAGTATTTT
size: .; J: TRBJ2-7; D: TRBD2; V: TRBV27; CDR3: CASSLSGLAATYEQYF; DNA: TGTGCCAGCAGTTTAAGTGGACTAGCGGCCACCTACGAGCAGTACTTC
size: .; J: TRBJ2-2; D: TRBD1; V: TRBV9; CDR3: CASSVGTGFAGELFF; DNA: TGTGCCAGCAGCGTTGGGACAGGTTTCGCCGGGGAGCTGTTTTTT
size: once; J: TRBJ2-7; D: TRBD2; V: TRBV10-2; CDR3: CAGPGGVTYEQYF; DNA: TGCGCCGGACCTGGGGGGGTAACCTACGAGCAGTACTTC
size: .; J: TRBJ2-5; D: TRBD2; V: TRBV9; CDR3: CASSVGLAGVGETQYF; DNA: TGTGCCAGCAGCGTAGGTCTAGCGGGAGTGGGAGAGACCCAGTACTTC
size: .; J: TRBJ1-1; D: .; V: TRBV7-6; CDR3: CASSPKFRETAFF; DNA: TGTGCCAGCAGCCCCAAGTTCCGGGAAACGGCTTTCTTT
size: .; J: TRBJ2-7; D: .; V: TRBV29-1; CDR3: CSVEAGGTYEQYF; DNA: TGCAGCGTTGAGGCAGGCGGGACCTACGAGCAGTACTTC
size: .; J: TRBJ1-2; D: TRBD1; V: TRBV7-6; CDR3: CASSLVGQGGGGYTF; DNA: TGTGCCAGCAGCTTAGTGGGACAGGGGGGCGGAGGCTACACCTTC
size: .; J: TRBJ1-2; D: .; V: TRBV5-1; CDR3: CASSLGPSGTNYGYTF; DNA: TGCGCCAGCAGCTTGGGCCCCTCGGGAACGAACTATGGCTACACCTTC
size: once; J: TRBJ1-1; D: .; V: TRBV5-1; CDR3: CASSLGGEGTEAFF; DNA: TGCGCCAGCAGCTTAGGGGGAGAGGGCACTGAAGCTTTCTTT
size: .; J: TRBJ1-3; D: .; V: TRBV5-5; CDR3: CASRTFGNTIYF; DNA: TGTGCCAGCCGGACTTTTGGAAACACCATATATTTT
size: .; J: TRBJ2-1; D: TRBD2; V: TRBV13; CDR3: CASSLRGRAGDEQFF; DNA: TGTGCCAGCAGCTTACGCGGGAGGGCCGGGGATGAGCAGTTCTTC
size: few; J: TRBJ1-1; D: .; V: TRBV19; CDR3: CASSIGGASYTEAFF; DNA: TGTGCCAGTAGTATCGGAGGAGCCTCCTACACTGAAGCTTTCTTT
size: .; J: TRBJ2-2; D: .; V: TRBV7-3; CDR3: CASSLGAYTGELFF; DNA: TGTGCCAGCAGCTTAGGAGCTTACACCGGGGAGCTGTTTTTT
size: .; J: TRBJ1-2; D: TRBD1; V: TRBV6-1; CDR3: CASSETRVFSGQGTQGYTF; DNA: TGTGCCAGCAGCGAAACCCGCGTCTTTTCGGGACAGGGAACCCAGGGCTACACCTTC
size: .; J: TRBJ2-1; D: .; V: TRBV28; CDR3: CASSLLGAEQFF; DNA: TGTGCCAGCAGTTTACTCGGAGCTGAGCAGTTCTTC
size: few; J: TRBJ1-2; D: .; V: TRBV19; CDR3: CASSIGEGYGYTF; DNA: TGTGCCAGTAGTATAGGAGAGGGCTATGGCTACACCTTC
size: .; J: TRBJ1-2; D: .; V: TRBV2; CDR3: CASSQQGVSYGYTF; DNA: TGTGCCAGCTCTCAACAGGGAGTAAGTTATGGCTACACCTTC
size: .; J: TRBJ2-2; D: TRBD1; V: TRBV7-9; CDR3: CASRAGTGVTGELFF; DNA: TGTGCCAGCAGAGCCGGGACAGGGGTTACCGGGGAGCTGTTTTTT
size: .; J: TRBJ2-7; D: .; V: TRBV4-2; CDR3: CASSQGSREQYF; DNA: TGTGCCAGCAGCCAAGGGTCTAGGGAGCAGTACTTC
size: once; J: TRBJ2-1; D: TRBD2; V: TRBV6-1; CDR3: CASSEVPSGDIYNEQFF; DNA: TGTGCCAGCAGTGAAGTACCTAGCGGGGATATCTACAATGAGCAGTTCTTC
size: .; J: TRBJ1-2; D: .; V: TRBV28; CDR3: CASRYRISYGYTF; DNA: TGTGCCAGCAGATACAGGATTAGCTATGGCTACACCTTC
size: once; J: TRBJ2-2; D: .; V: TRBV6-5; CDR3: CASSLSGEGGGELFF; DNA: TGTGCCAGCAGCCTTAGCGGAGAAGGTGGCGGGGAGCTGTTTTTT
size: once; J: TRBJ1-2; D: TRBD1; V: TRBV4-3; CDR3: CASSRSQGANYGYTF; DNA: TGCGCCAGCAGCCGATCACAGGGGGCAAACTATGGCTACACCTTC
size: .; J: TRBJ2-7; D: TRBD1; V: TRBV27; CDR3: CASSPSGTGVVEQYF; DNA: TGTGCCAGCAGTCCTTCCGGGACAGGGGTGGTCGAGCAGTACTTC
size: few; J: TRBJ2-2; D: TRBD2; V: TRBV11-2; CDR3: CASSFSGGVNTGELFF; DNA: TGTGCCAGCAGCTTTTCCGGGGGGGTCAACACCGGGGAGCTGTTTTTT
size: .; J: TRBJ1-1; D: .; V: TRBV11-2; CDR3: CASSLVLVAPREAFF; DNA: TGTGCCAGCAGCTTAGTTTTGGTCGCGCCTCGGGAAGCTTTCTTT
size: .; J: TRBJ2-7; D: .; V: TRBV27; CDR3: CASSFEQGYEQYF; DNA: TGTGCCAGCAGTTTCGAACAGGGCTACGAGCAGTACTTC
size: .; J: TRBJ1-1; D: .; V: TRBV6-5; CDR3: CASSYKAGPSLAFF; DNA: TGTGCCAGCAGTTACAAAGCAGGGCCGAGCTTGGCTTTCTTT
size: .; J: TRBJ1-3; D: .; V: TRBV19; CDR3: CASSTGSGGNTIYF; DNA: TGTGCCAGTAGTACGGGGAGCGGTGGAAACACCATATATTTT
size: .; J: TRBJ2-7; D: TRBD2; V: TRBV28; CDR3: CASTLGGSPYEQYF; DNA: TGTGCCAGCACCCTCGGGGGGTCCCCCTACGAGCAGTACTTC
size: .; J: TRBJ2-2; D: .; V: TRBV10-1; CDR3: CASSETGNTGELFF; DNA: TGCGCCAGCAGTGAGACAGGGAACACCGGGGAGCTGTTTTTT
size: once; J: TRBJ2-7; D: TRBD2; V: TRBV5-1; CDR3: CASSVAGVTYEQYF; DNA: TGCGCCAGCAGCGTAGCGGGAGTAACCTACGAGCAGTACTTC
size: .; J: TRBJ1-2; D: .; V: TRBV30; CDR3: CAWSHSSNYGYTF; DNA: TGTGCCTGGAGTCATTCCAGTAACTATGGCTACACCTTC
size: .; J: TRBJ2-7; D: .; V: TRBV4-2; CDR3: CASSQDQSAHYEQYF; DNA: TGTGCCAGCAGCCAAGATCAAAGCGCCCACTACGAGCAGTACTTC
size: .; J: TRBJ1-5; D: .; V: TRBV4-3; CDR3: CASSPGAHQPQHF; DNA: TGCGCCAGCAGCCCAGGGGCCCATCAGCCCCAGCATTTT
size: .; J: TRBJ1-1; D: .; V: TRBV5-5; CDR3: CASSAGPLQGKFF; DNA: TGTGCCAGCAGCGCTGGGCCCTTACAGGGTAAATTCTTT